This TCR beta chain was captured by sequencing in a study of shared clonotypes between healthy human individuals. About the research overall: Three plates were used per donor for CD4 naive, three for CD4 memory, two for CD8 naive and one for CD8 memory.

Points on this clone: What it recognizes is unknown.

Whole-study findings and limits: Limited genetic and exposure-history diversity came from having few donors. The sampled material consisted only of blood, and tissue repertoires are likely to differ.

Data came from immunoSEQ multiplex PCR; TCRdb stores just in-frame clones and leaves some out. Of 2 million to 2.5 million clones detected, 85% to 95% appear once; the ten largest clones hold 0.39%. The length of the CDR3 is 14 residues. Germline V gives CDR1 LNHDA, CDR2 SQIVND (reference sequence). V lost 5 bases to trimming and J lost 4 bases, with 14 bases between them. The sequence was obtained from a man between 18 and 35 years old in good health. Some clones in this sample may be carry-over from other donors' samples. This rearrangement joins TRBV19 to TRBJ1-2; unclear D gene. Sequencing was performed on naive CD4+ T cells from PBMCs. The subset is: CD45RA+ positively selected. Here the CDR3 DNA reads TGTGCCAGTAGTCCGTCGGTGGGCGGCTATGGCTACACCTTC. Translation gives CASSPSVGGYGYTF.